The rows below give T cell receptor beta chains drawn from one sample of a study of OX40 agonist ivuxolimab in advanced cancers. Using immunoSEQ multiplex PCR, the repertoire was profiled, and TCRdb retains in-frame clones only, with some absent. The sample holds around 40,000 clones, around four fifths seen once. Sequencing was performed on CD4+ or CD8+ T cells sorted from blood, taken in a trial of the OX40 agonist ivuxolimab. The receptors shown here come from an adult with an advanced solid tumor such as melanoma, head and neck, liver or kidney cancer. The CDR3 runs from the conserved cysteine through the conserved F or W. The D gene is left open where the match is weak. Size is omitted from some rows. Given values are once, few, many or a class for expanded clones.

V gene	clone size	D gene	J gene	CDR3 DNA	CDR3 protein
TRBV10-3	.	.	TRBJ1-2	TGTGCCATCAGTGAATCGGGTCGGGATGGCTACACCTTC	CAISESGRDGYTF
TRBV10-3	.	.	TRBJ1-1	TGTGCCATCAGTGAGAGGGAGCTGGGGGCTTTCTTT	CAISERELGAFF
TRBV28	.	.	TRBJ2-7	TGTGCCAGCAGTTTAGGGGTTACGCAGTACTTC	CASSLGVTQYF
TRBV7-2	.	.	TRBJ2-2	TGTGCCAGCAGCTCAGGTCGGGGGGAGCTGTTTTTT	CASSSGRGELFF
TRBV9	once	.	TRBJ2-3	TGTGCCAGCAGCGTAGACCAGTGGGCAGATACGCAGTATTTT	CASSVDQWADTQYF
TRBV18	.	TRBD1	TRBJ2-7	TGTGCCAGCTCCCAGGGGGCCAAGTACGAGCAGTACTTC	CASSQGAKYEQYF
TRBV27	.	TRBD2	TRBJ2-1	TGTGCCAGCAGTTTCGGGGGACTAGCGGGTGAGCAGTTCTTC	CASSFGGLAGEQFF
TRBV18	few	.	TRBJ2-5	TGTGCCAGCTCACCAACAGTCCAAGAGACCCAGTACTTC	CASSPTVQETQYF
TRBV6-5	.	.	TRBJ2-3	TGTGCCAGCGGCCCGGGGACCGATACGCAGTATTTT	CASGPGTDTQYF
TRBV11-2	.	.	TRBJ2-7	TGTGCCAGCAGTTTTACAGGGTTCAACTACGAGCAGTACTTC	CASSFTGFNYEQYF
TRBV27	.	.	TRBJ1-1	TGTGCCAGCAGTTTACAGGGGAGGGTGAGGACTGAAGCTTTCTTT	CASSLQGRVRTEAFF
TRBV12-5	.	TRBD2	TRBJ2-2	TGTGCTAGTGGTTTGGTCCTAGCGGGAGGGACCCTCGGAAACGGGGAGCTGTTTTTT	CASGLVLAGGTLGNGELFF
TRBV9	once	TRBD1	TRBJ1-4	TGTGCCAGCCGGGAGACAGGGGGCCTGGAAAAACTGTTTTTT	CASRETGGLEKLFF
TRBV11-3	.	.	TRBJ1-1	TGTGCCAGCGGAGAAAGACGGCACACTGAAGCTTTCTTT	CASGERRHTEAFF
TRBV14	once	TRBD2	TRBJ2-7	TGTGCCAGCAGCAAGGGACTAGCGGGAGTCTACGAGCAGTACTTC	CASSKGLAGVYEQYF
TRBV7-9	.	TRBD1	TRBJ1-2	TGTGCCAGCAGCGAGGCCTCGGGACAGTGGGAAGGCTACACCTTC	CASSEASGQWEGYTF
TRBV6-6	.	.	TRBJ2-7	TGTGCCAGCAGTTTGGGTAGCTCCTACGAGCAGTACTTC	CASSLGSSYEQYF